These 20 T cell receptor beta chains came from one sample sequenced in a study of control samples from healthy donors and cancer patients (dated by TCRdb to 2019 to 2021). The protocol used for the library was the immunoSEQ multiplex PCR assay. TCRdb carries this immuneACCESS record with in-frame sequences only. Its versions omit some clonotypes, under half of them owing to an unresolved V gene in the studies checked, with the rest unexplained. The sample profile shows over 120,000 clones; around 94% of them were found once. Clones ranked in the top ten supply around 14% of the sample. Sequencing was performed on PBMCs. All receptors come from a man in his sixties with colorectal cancer.

Comments on this clone: A read error may produce the germline difference seen at one junction end. The rearrangement uses TRBV5-6 and TRBJ2-3; 8 bases are shared with TRBD1. Per germline, CDR1 SGHDT and CDR2 YYEEEE. This CDR3 has 15 amino acids. The CDR3 loop reads CASSSGGLSTDTQYF. CDR3 nucleotide sequence: TGCGCCAGCAGCTCAGGGGGCTTAAGCACAGATACGCAGTATTTT.

This clone was picked up one time. The V and J genes are TRBV4-3 and TRBJ1-1; D not certain. CDR3 length: 15 amino acids. Germline CDR1 LGHNA, CDR2 YSLEER. Trimming shortened V by 6 bases and J by 11 bases, and 25 bases separated the two germline ends. The CDR3, as DNA: TGCGCCAGCAGAAAAAATGGAGGAGCGGGTGGAACGGCTTTCTTT. This sequence encodes CASRKNGGAGGTAFF.

The rearrangement uses TRBV12-3 or TRBV12-4 and TRBJ1-5, with D unresolved. The CDR3 runs 12 residues. V shed 5 bases and J shed 6 bases, with 8 bases lying between them. In DNA form, the CDR3 reads TGTGCCAGCAGTCCCCAATCTCAGCCCCAGCATTTT. It translates to CASSPQSQPQHF.

The V and J genes are TRBV7-8 and TRBJ1-2; D might be TRBD1 (5 bases). V was cut by 0 bases and J by 8 bases, with 10 bases left in between. From germline, CDR1 is SGHVS and CDR2 FQNEAQ. The CDR3 spans 13 residues. CDR3 sequence: CASSLAQGAGYTF. DNA for the CDR3: TGTGCCAGCAGCTTAGCCCAAGGGGCGGGCTACACCTTC.

The chain has TRBV5-1 and TRBJ2-3; no reliable D call. Trimming shortened V by 4 bases and J by 0 bases, and 6 bases separated the two germline ends. The CDR3 is 13 residues long. Looked up from germline, CDR1 is SGHRS and CDR2 is YFSETQ. The DNA of the CDR3 is TGCGCCAGCAGCCCCGTTAGCACAGATACGCAGTATTTT. It yields the protein CASSPVSTDTQYF.

This chain links TRBV6-5 with TRBJ2-5; 7 nucleotides line up with TRBD2. V dropped 0 bases and J dropped 2; count of bases not matched to a gene: 6. Germline CDR1 is MNHEY and CDR2 is SVGAGI. The CDR3 length is 16 residues. Here the CDR3 reads CASSYSPRGEQETQYF. The CDR3 coding sequence is TGTGCCAGCAGTTACTCCCCTCGGGGGGAGCAAGAGACCCAGTACTTC.

About this clone itself: The sample carries other DNA sequences with the same CDR3. The chain is built from TRBV5-6 and TRBJ1-1, with D unclear. Germline-derived CDR1 and CDR2 are SGHDT and YYEEEE. V gave up 0 bases and J gave up 1 base, with 7 bases separating them. The CDR3 has 14 residues. The CDR3 nucleotides read TGTGCCAGCAGCTTGGGCAGGACGAACACTGAAGCTTTCTTT. This sequence encodes CASSLGRTNTEAFF.

V is TRBV9 and J is TRBJ2-7; TRBD1 agrees at 8 bases. V lost 2 bases, J lost 3 bases, and 7 bases stayed unmatched. CDR3 size: 15 residues. Germline CDR1 is SGDLS and CDR2 is YYNGEE. CDR3 residues: CASSVGQGVFYEQYF. CDR3 nucleotide sequence: TGTGCCAGCAGCGTCGGACAGGGAGTATTCTACGAGCAGTACTTC. Full variable domain (remainder filled in from reference TRBV9 and TRBJ2-7): DSGVTQTPKHLITATGQRVTLRCSPRSGDLSVYWYQQSLDQGLQFLIQYYNGEERAKGNILERFSAQQFPDLHSELNLSSLELGDSALYFCASSVGQGVFYEQYFGPGTRLTVT.

In its sample, this clone was seen a few times. The V call is TRBV5-5, the J call TRBJ1-5; unclear D gene. CDR3 size: 14 residues. V was clipped by 4 bases and J by 1 base, with 9 bases between them. Per germline, CDR1 SGHKS and CDR2 YYEKEE (reference sequence). In nucleotides, the CDR3 is TGTGCCAGCAGCGCGGTATGGAGCAATCAGCCCCAGCATTTT. It yields the protein CASSAVWSNQPQHF.

The chain has TRBV2 and TRBJ2-3; 9 bases agree with TRBD1. The CDR3 is 14 amino acids. CDR1 is SNHLY and CDR2 is FYNNEI in the germline V gene. V dropped 4 bases and J dropped 3; count of bases not matched to a gene: 2. The DNA for the CDR3 is TGTGCCAGCAGTGGACAGGGGGTAACAGATACGCAGTATTTT. Amino acid sequence: CASSGQGVTDTQYF.

This clone has only a few counts. The V call is TRBV6-5, the J call TRBJ1-3, with unresolved D. Between the trimmed V and J ends, which lost 7 bases and 0 bases, there was a span of 10 bases. CDR1 and CDR2 from the germline V gene are MNHEY and SVGAGI. The length of the CDR3 is 14 residues. CDR3 residues: CASTTPDSGNTIYF. As DNA, the CDR3 is TGTGCCAGCACAACACCGGACTCTGGAAACACCATATATTTT.

The chain couples TRBV28 to TRBJ1-2; the match to TRBD1 covers 9 bases. CDR3 length: 14 residues. V was clipped by 4 bases and J by 6 bases; unmatched bases: 6. CDR1 and CDR2 (germline): MDHEN, SYDVKM. CDR3 DNA: TGTGCCAGCAGTTCCCCAGGGACAGGGCATGGCTACACCTTC. It translates to CASSSPGTGHGYTF.

Only one count was recorded for this clone. The gene calls are TRBV10-2 and TRBJ1-4; D not resolved. Looked up from germline, CDR1 is WSHSY and CDR2 is SAAADI. The CDR3 has 13 amino acids. V lost 8 bases and J 8 bases, leaving 15 bases between the germline ends. CDR3 coding DNA: TGCGCCAGCCGAAAGGGTGTGATGGAAAAACTGTTTTTT. This codes for CASRKGVMEKLFF.

The rearrangement uses TRBV5-4 and TRBJ2-3; D is unresolved. Trimming shortened V by 1 base and J by 6 bases, and 15 bases separated the two germline ends. The germline V gene has CDR1 SGHNT and CDR2 YYREEE (reference sequence). The CDR3 totals 15 residues. The CDR3 sequence is CASSLRNSIRDTQYF. Here the CDR3 DNA reads TGTGCCAGCAGCTTGCGAAACAGTATAAGGGATACGCAGTATTTT.

The chain recombines TRBV29-1 with TRBJ2-1, with D perhaps matching TRBD1 (6 bases). Germline V gene sequence: CDR1 SQVTM, CDR2 ANQGSEA. Trimming took off 4 bases at V and 3 bases at J, with 16 bases between the two ends. This CDR3 has 15 residues. The CDR3, as DNA: TGCAGCGTTGCTGGTTTGGACAGCGTCTACAATGAGCAGTTCTTC. Its translation is CSVAGLDSVYNEQFF.

The chain couples TRBV7-9 to TRBJ2-1, with 7 bases that match TRBD2. Germline V lookup: CDR1 SEHNR, CDR2 FQNEAQ (reference sequence). The J segment lost 6 bases and the V segment lost 11 bases, leaving 10 bases of the junction unmatched. The CDR3 extends over 13 amino acids. CDR3 loop: CAGEGRDANEQFF. The CDR3 DNA reads as TGTGCCGGGGAGGGCAGGGACGCCAATGAGCAGTTCTTC.

CDR3 bases: TGTGCCAGTACCCCGGGACAGGGGGCCCTCCGGCCCCAGCATTTT. It specifies CASTPGQGALRPQHF. This chain links TRBV19 with TRBJ1-5, with 12 bases matching TRBD1. The CDR3 is 15 residues long. The V segment lost 7 bases and the J segment 9 bases; nucleotides outside the gene matches: 10. From germline, CDR1 is LNHDA and CDR2 SQIVND (reference sequence).

The chain uses TRBV27 and TRBJ2-7, with 7 bases identical to TRBD1. CDR1 MNHEY and CDR2 SMNVEV come from the germline V gene (reference sequence). This CDR3 contains 16 residues. V trimming: 7 bases; J trimming: 1 base; junction bases outside the gene matches: 13. The CDR3 sequence: CASTYKTGQNSYEQYF. CDR3 bases: TGTGCCAGCACCTATAAAACGGGACAGAATTCCTACGAGCAGTACTTC.

The rearrangement joins TRBV29-1 to TRBJ1-1, with 7 bases fitting TRBD1. With 4 bases clipped from V and 3 bases from J, the junction kept 5 bases outside the gene matches. Looked up from germline, CDR1 is SQVTM and CDR2 is ANQGSEA. The CDR3 covers 13 residues. The CDR3 here is CSVGGGADTEAFF. DNA for the CDR3: TGCAGCGTTGGAGGGGGCGCGGACACTGAAGCTTTCTTT.

J is TRBJ1-3 and V is TRBV2, with 8 bases matching TRBD1. Germline loops: CDR1 SNHLY, CDR2 FYNNEI. V lost 5 bases, J lost 4 bases, and 1 base stayed unmatched. The CDR3 runs to 13 residues. The CDR3 bases are TGTGCCAGCAGTCCAGGGGGCGGAAACACCATATATTTT. It translates to CASSPGGGNTIYF.